This paragraph reports one T cell receptor beta chain. The V and J ends lost 4 bases and 8 bases respectively, with 23 bases between them. CDR1 and CDR2 (germline): SGHRS, YFSETQ. CDR3 length: 16 residues. Both subsets, CD45RA+ naive and CD45RA-negative memory, were split from the CD4+ cells. The data originate from a study of shared clonotypes between healthy human individuals. For every subset, genomic DNA was evenly distributed across several immunoSEQ plates. Authors' data handling: As immunoSEQ supplied junction-only sequences (without quality scores), filtering differed. Produced via immunoSEQ multiplex PCR; TCRdb's table is partial and in-frame only. V and J calls and clone size are given by that table; D and trimming were obtained from the DNA. The table includes a few million clones, 85% to 95% detected once.

Sequences were obtained from naive CD4+ T cells sorted from blood. Subset specified: CD45RA+ positively selected. The receptor comes from a young man in good health. The genes are TRBV5-1 and TRBJ2-3, with a possible D match to TRBD2 (6 bases). CDR3 DNA: TGCGCCAGCAGCCTGGAAGGGACTCCTAACGGGGGTACGCAGTATTTT. Translation: CASSLEGTPNGGTQYF.